This entry lists 30 T cell receptor beta chains sequenced from one sample in a study of OX40 agonist ivuxolimab in advanced cancers. Libraries were constructed by the immunoSEQ multiplex PCR assay. TCRdb took this table from immuneACCESS and kept in-frame rearrangements with V and J called. Such tables lack part of the clones; where checked against another copy, unresolved V genes explain under half of the gap, and the rest is unexplained. The sample table lists some 52,000 clones, approximately 92% of them with a count of one. The leading ten clones occupy around 24% of the sample. The specimen comprised CD4+ or CD8+ T cells sorted from blood, sampled in a trial of the OX40 agonist ivuxolimab. The receptor source for this set is an adult with an advanced solid tumor such as melanoma, head and neck, liver or kidney cancer.

V usage is TRBV16 and J usage is TRBJ2-3; tentative D call: TRBD1 (6 bases). The CDR3 is 16 amino acids. Trimming removed 3 bases at V and 1 base at J, with 14 bases between. In germline, CDR1 is KGHSY, CDR2 FQNENV. CDR3 protein: CASSQSPGARTDTQYF. The CDR3 DNA is TGTGCCAGCAGCCAGTCCCCAGGGGCCCGCACAGATACGCAGTATTTT.

This chain links TRBV5-1 with TRBJ1-5, with TRBD1 as a possible D gene (5 bases). Germline assignment: CDR1 SGHRS and CDR2 YFSETQ. This CDR3 comprises 16 residues. The V end lost 7 bases, the J end lost 0 bases, and 17 bases lay between the germline ends. The CDR3 nucleotides are TGCGCCAGCGCCCTGGGGGGACCCGATAGCAATCAGCCCCAGCATTTT. Its protein is CASALGGPDSNQPQHF.

The rearrangement joins TRBV27 to TRBJ2-7; D perhaps matches TRBD2 (6 bases). The CDR3 consists of 15 residues. The germline gives CDR1 MNHEY, CDR2 SMNVEV (reference sequence). The ends were cut back, 0 bases at V and 0 bases at J, with 9 bases in the middle. The CDR3 loop reads CASSLSWRGSYEQYF. CDR3 bases: TGTGCCAGCAGTTTATCGTGGAGGGGCTCCTACGAGCAGTACTTC.

This chain connects TRBV19 to TRBJ1-5; D is undetermined. CDR1 is LNHDA and CDR2 is SQIVND in the germline V gene (reference sequence). This CDR3 is 14 amino acids long. V was trimmed by 7 bases and J by 6 bases, leaving 16 bases between them. CDR3 bases: TGTGCCAGTACCAGTATAGGAGTTGCTCAGCCCCAGCATTTT. It codes for CASTSIGVAQPQHF.

The rearrangement joins TRBV28 to TRBJ1-3, with 11 bases matching TRBD1. CDR3 size: 16 residues. The junction had 4 bases not matched to a gene; V was cut back by 3 bases and J by 3 bases. Germline V gene data show CDR1 as MDHEN and CDR2 as SYDVKM. CDR3 bases: TGTGCCAGCAGTTTCGGGACAGGGGGTAGTGGAAACACCATATATTTT. Its protein is CASSFGTGGSGNTIYF.

For this clone: The same CDR3 is also encoded by other DNA sequences in this sample. V is TRBV9 and J is TRBJ2-7, with TRBD2 as a possible D gene (5 bases). Germline CDR1 is SGDLS and CDR2 is YYNGEE. This CDR3 has 14 residues. Trimming took 0 bases from V and 0 from J, leaving 7 bases between them. The CDR3 region is CASSVGGVSYEQYF. In DNA, the CDR3 is TGTGCCAGCAGCGTAGGGGGAGTCTCCTACGAGCAGTACTTC. The whole variable domain, remainder taken from reference TRBV9 and TRBJ2-7, is DSGVTQTPKHLITATGQRVTLRCSPRSGDLSVYWYQQSLDQGLQFLIQYYNGEERAKGNILERFSAQQFPDLHSELNLSSLELGDSALYFCASSVGGVSYEQYFGPGTRLTVT.

The rearrangement joins TRBV5-1 to TRBJ1-3, with 7 bases lining up with TRBD1. CDR1 is SGHRS and CDR2 is YFSETQ in the germline V gene. The V and J ends lost 0 bases and 0 bases, in that order; junction bases with no gene match: 6. This CDR3 region has 17 residues. DNA of the CDR3: TGCGCCAGCAGCTTGGGAGAGGGGGCGACCTCTGGAAACACCATATATTTT. This translates into CASSLGEGATSGNTIYF. The full variable domain, its missing parts supplied by reference TRBV5-1 and TRBJ1-3, is KAGVTQTPRYLIKTRGQQVTLSCSPISGHRSVSWYQQTPGQGLQFLFEYFSETQRNKGNFPGRFSGRQFSNSRSEMNVSTLELGDSALYLCASSLGEGATSGNTIYFGEGSWLTVV.

The CDR3 reads CASSLNSISGYTF. In DNA, the CDR3 is TGTGCCAGCAGCTTAAATAGTATCTCCGGCTACACCTTC. The chain links TRBV7-9 to TRBJ1-2; D not certain. Trimming removed 2 bases from V and 8 bases from J, with 12 bases in between. The CDR3 is 13 residues long. Per germline, CDR1 SEHNR and CDR2 FQNEAQ (reference sequence).

The chain links TRBV28 to TRBJ1-1; no reliable D call. The CDR3 runs to 13 residues. Germline assignment: CDR1 MDHEN and CDR2 SYDVKM. Trimming left V 3 bases short and J 5 bases short, with 10 bases between. As DNA, the CDR3 is TGTGCCAGCAGTTTGGATCCTGGGACTGAAGCTTTCTTT. Protein sequence: CASSLDPGTEAFF.

This chain uses TRBV5-1 with TRBJ2-2, with 10 bases lining up with TRBD2. The CDR3 spans 16 residues. Germline V gene sequence: CDR1 SGHRS, CDR2 YFSETQ. Trimming at V came to 1 base and at J to 5 bases, leaving 5 bases not matched to a gene. The CDR3, as DNA: TGCGCCAGCAGCTTGTGGCTAGCGGGAGAAACCGGGGAGCTGTTTTTT. Its protein is CASSLWLAGETGELFF.

The chain employs TRBV4-3 and TRBJ2-2; a possible D gene is TRBD2 (6 bases). This CDR3 region has 15 residues. Germline CDR1 is LGHNA and CDR2 is YSLEER. Trimming removed 4 bases at V and 0 bases at J, with 9 bases between. This CDR3 reads CASSLREPNTGELFF. The CDR3 nucleotides are TGCGCCAGCAGCCTACGGGAGCCGAACACCGGGGAGCTGTTTTTT.

This sequence joins TRBV5-6 and TRBJ2-6; no clear D gene. The CDR3 is 11 residues long. Germline V lookup: CDR1 SGHDT, CDR2 YYEEEE. The germline V and J ends were trimmed by 2 bases and 11 bases, with 5 bases remaining between them. The CDR3 DNA is TGTGCCAGCAGCTTTGAAGACGTCCTGACTTTC. It encodes CASSFEDVLTF.

This chain uses TRBV6-6 with TRBJ2-7; D possibly corresponds to TRBD1 (6 bases). The V gene lost 2 bases and the J gene lost 3 bases, with 17 bases spanning the gap. Germline lookup yields CDR1 MNHNY and CDR2 SVGAGI (reference sequence). This CDR3 is 16 amino acids long. The CDR3 reads CASSYNPGQTFYEQYF. CDR3 coding DNA: TGTGCCAGCAGTTACAATCCGGGACAAACTTTCTACGAGCAGTACTTC.

V is TRBV7-6 and J is TRBJ2-2, with 13 bases fitting TRBD2. The CDR3 sequence is 16 residues long. CDR1 is SGHVS and CDR2 is FNYEAQ in the germline V gene. V shed 1 base, J shed 6 bases, and the junction held 2 bases outside the gene matches. DNA for the CDR3: TGTGCCAGCAGCTTAGGACTAGCGGGAGGTTCCGGGGAGCTGTTTTTT. It codes for CASSLGLAGGSGELFF.

This rearrangement joins TRBV7-9 to TRBJ2-7; 9 bases are a match to TRBD2. The CDR3 contains 16 residues. V lost 1 base to trimming and J lost 3 bases; unmatched junction nucleotides: 7. Looked up from germline, CDR1 is SEHNR and CDR2 is FQNEAQ (reference sequence). CDR3: CASSLGPGLAVYEQYF. Here the CDR3 DNA reads TGTGCCAGCAGCTTAGGCCCGGGACTAGCCGTCTACGAGCAGTACTTC.

The gene calls are TRBV6-5 and TRBJ2-7; no definite D call. The V gene lost 2 bases and the J gene lost 5 bases, with 10 bases spanning the gap. Germline V gene sequence: CDR1 MNHEY, CDR2 SVGAGI. There are 13 residues in the CDR3. CDR3 loop: CASSYVRTHEQYF. The CDR3 DNA is TGTGCCAGCAGTTACGTCCGGACCCACGAGCAGTACTTC.

V usage is TRBV29-1 and J usage is TRBJ2-3; the match to TRBD2 covers 8 bases. The length of the CDR3 is 15 residues. The V gene's germline CDR1 is SQVTM and CDR2 ANQGSEA. V lost 1 base and J lost 3; bases outside the gene matches: 6. The CDR3 sequence is CSVEGVGGRTDTQYF. In DNA form, the CDR3 reads TGCAGCGTTGAAGGTGTTGGCGGGAGGACAGATACGCAGTATTTT.

V usage is TRBV9 and J usage is TRBJ2-7, with a tentative D call TRBD2 (6 bases). The CDR3 covers 15 residues. V was shortened by 4 bases and J by 4 bases, with 18 bases between the two germline ends. Germline V gene lookup returns CDR1 SGDLS and CDR2 YYNGEE. CDR3 amino acids: CASSPSLGGNYEQYF. CDR3 nucleotides: TGTGCCAGCAGCCCATCACTAGGAGGGAATTACGAGCAGTACTTC.

The chain has TRBV30 and TRBJ2-1; 10 positions match TRBD1. The germline CDR1 and CDR2 sequences are GTSNPN and SVGIG (reference sequence). With V trimmed by 5 bases and J by 6 bases, 4 bases remained unmatched. The CDR3 is 13 amino acids. CDR3 in DNA: TGTGCCTGGGGGAGGACAGGGGGCAATGAGCAGTTCTTC. Translated: CAWGRTGGNEQFF.

The chain employs TRBV14 and TRBJ2-1, with TRBD2 matching 14 bases. Trimming took 5 bases from V and 7 from J; bases not matched to a gene: 7. CDR3 length: 16 amino acids. Germline lookup yields CDR1 SGHDN and CDR2 FVKESK. For the CDR3, the DNA is TGTGCCAGCAGCACTTGGGGACTAGCGGGAGATAATGAGCAGTTCTTC. This translates into CASSTWGLAGDNEQFF.

The V and J genes are TRBV19 and TRBJ2-7, with TRBD1 matching 8 bases. The V segment lost 6 bases and the J segment 12 bases; nucleotides outside the gene matches: 13. The CDR3 length is 13 residues. Germline loops: CDR1 LNHDA, CDR2 SQIVND (reference sequence). CDR3 bases: TGTGCCAGTAGGGTCCTAGGGGGACAGGAACTGTACTTC. Protein: CASRVLGGQELYF.

The J gene is TRBJ2-3, the V gene TRBV18; perhaps TRBD2 as D (5 bases). The V and J ends lost 3 bases and 5 bases respectively, with 6 bases between them. The germline gives CDR1 KGHSH, CDR2 LQKENI. The CDR3 sequence is 12 residues long. The DNA for the CDR3 is TGTGCCAGCTCACCTAGCGTAGATACGCAGTATTTT. This sequence encodes CASSPSVDTQYF. Variable domain in full (rest from reference TRBV18 and TRBJ2-3): NAGVMQNPRHLVRRRGQEARLRCSPMKGHSHVYWYRQLPEEGLKFMVYLQKENIIDESGMPKERFSAEFPKEGPSILRIQQVVRGDSAAYFCASSPSVDTQYFGPGTRLTVL.

The chain couples TRBV28 to TRBJ2-1, with TRBD2 identical over 11 bases. Germline values: CDR1 MDHEN, CDR2 SYDVKM. This CDR3 has 15 amino acids. With V trimmed by 6 bases and J by 4 bases, 5 bases remained unmatched. The CDR3 here is CASSSTSGAYNEQFF. For the CDR3, the DNA is TGTGCCAGCAGCTCGACTAGCGGGGCTTACAATGAGCAGTTCTTC.

The chain carries TRBV10-3 and TRBJ1-1; 11 positions match TRBD1. Trimming removed 2 bases from V and 1 base from J; junction bases left unmatched: 9. This CDR3 has 18 amino acids. Germline CDR1 and CDR2: ENHRY and SYGVKD. The chain's CDR3 is CAISEPGTGGIGNTEAFF. The CDR3 nucleotides read TGTGCCATCAGTGAGCCTGGGACAGGGGGGATTGGGAACACTGAAGCTTTCTTT.

V gene TRBV7-9 combines with J gene TRBJ2-7, with TRBD2 matching 9 bases. This CDR3 contains 14 residues. Germline V CDR1 and CDR2: SEHNR, FQNEAQ (reference sequence). V trimming: 5 bases; J trimming: 2 bases; junction bases outside the gene matches: 4. CDR3: CASSPLAGTYEQYF. The CDR3 DNA follows: TGTGCCAGCAGCCCCCTAGCGGGGACCTACGAGCAGTACTTC.

The V call is TRBV7-9, the J call TRBJ1-1; D is undetermined. Germline V gene sequence: CDR1 SEHNR, CDR2 FQNEAQ (reference sequence). The CDR3 consists of 13 residues. The V end lost 5 bases, the J end lost 3 bases, and 10 bases lay between the germline ends. DNA of the CDR3: TGTGCCAGCAGCCCCTGGACGGACACTGAAGCTTTCTTT. It codes for CASSPWTDTEAFF.

The sample holds a few counts of this clone. The V and J genes are TRBV27 and TRBJ2-7, with D possibly matching TRBD2 (6 bases). V was cut by 6 bases and J by 2 bases, with 11 bases left in between. The germline CDR1 and CDR2 sequences are MNHEY and SMNVEV (reference sequence). The CDR3 spans 13 residues. The CDR3 nucleotides are TGTGCCAGCAGCCTATCGGGGGCCTACGAGCAGTACTTC. Translating it yields CASSLSGAYEQYF.

This chain joins TRBV29-1 and TRBJ2-1; 8 bases line up with TRBD2. The germline CDR1 and CDR2 sequences are SQVTM and ANQGSEA. CDR3 size: 14 residues. J was trimmed by 4 bases and V by 4 bases; bases with no gene match: 6. The DNA of the CDR3 is TGCAGCGTTGTCCGGACTAGCAGGTACAATGAGCAGTTCTTC. This encodes CSVVRTSRYNEQFF.

J is TRBJ2-6 and V is TRBV19, with TRBD1 identical over 10 bases. Trimming at V came to 5 bases and at J to 2 bases, leaving 3 bases not matched to a gene. The CDR3 is 16 amino acids. CDR1 and CDR2 from the germline V gene are LNHDA and SQIVND (reference sequence). CDR3 DNA: TGTGCCAGTAGTCGACAGGGGGCGGCTGGGGCCAACGTCCTGACTTTC. This sequence encodes CASSRQGAAGANVLTF.

This clone was counted between two and nine times. The J gene is TRBJ2-7, the V gene TRBV4-1, with D perhaps assigned TRBD1 or TRBD2 (7 bases each). This CDR3 has 18 residues. In germline, CDR1 is MGHRA, CDR2 YSYEKL. Trimming shortened V by 0 bases and J by 2 bases, and 20 bases separated the two germline ends. The CDR3 loop reads CASSQDALRGLAAYEQYF. In DNA form, the CDR3 reads TGCGCCAGCAGCCAAGACGCTTTAAGGGGGCTAGCGGCCTACGAGCAGTACTTC.